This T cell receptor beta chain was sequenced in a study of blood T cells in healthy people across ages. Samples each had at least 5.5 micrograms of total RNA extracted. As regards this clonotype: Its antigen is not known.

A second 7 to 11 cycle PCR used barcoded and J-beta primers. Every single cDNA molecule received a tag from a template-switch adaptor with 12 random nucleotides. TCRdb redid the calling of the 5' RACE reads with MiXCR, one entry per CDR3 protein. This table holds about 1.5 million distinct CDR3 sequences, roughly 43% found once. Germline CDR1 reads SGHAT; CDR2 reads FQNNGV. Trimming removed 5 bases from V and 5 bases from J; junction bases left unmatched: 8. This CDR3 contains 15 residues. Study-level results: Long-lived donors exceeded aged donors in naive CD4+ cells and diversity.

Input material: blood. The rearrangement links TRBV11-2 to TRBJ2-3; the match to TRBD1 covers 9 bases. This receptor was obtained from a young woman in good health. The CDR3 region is CASSRQGVRLDTQYF. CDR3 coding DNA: TGTGCCAGCAGCCGACAGGGGGTCCGTCTAGATACGCAGTATTTT.